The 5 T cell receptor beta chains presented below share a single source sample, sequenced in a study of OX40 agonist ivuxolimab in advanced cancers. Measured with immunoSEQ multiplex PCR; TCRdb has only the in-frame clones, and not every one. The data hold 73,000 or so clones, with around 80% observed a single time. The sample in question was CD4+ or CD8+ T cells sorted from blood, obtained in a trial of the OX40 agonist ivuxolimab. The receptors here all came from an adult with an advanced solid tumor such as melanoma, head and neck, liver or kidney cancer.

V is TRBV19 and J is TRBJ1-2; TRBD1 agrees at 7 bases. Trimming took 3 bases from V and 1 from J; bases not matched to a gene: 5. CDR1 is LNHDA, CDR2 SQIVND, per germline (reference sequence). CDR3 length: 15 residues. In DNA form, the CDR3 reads TGTGCCAGTAGTATCACCAGACAGGGTAACTATGGCTACACCTTC. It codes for CASSITRQGNYGYTF.

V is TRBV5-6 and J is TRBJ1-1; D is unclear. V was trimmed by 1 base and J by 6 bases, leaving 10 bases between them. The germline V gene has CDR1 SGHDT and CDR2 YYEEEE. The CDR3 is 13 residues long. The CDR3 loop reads CASSLRIPSEAFF. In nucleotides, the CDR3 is TGTGCCAGCAGCTTGCGGATACCCTCTGAAGCTTTCTTT. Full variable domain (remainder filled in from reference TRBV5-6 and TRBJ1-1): DAGVTQSPTHLIKTRGQQVTLRCSPKSGHDTVSWYQQALGQGPQFIFQYYEEEERQRGNFPDRFSGHQFPNYSSELNVNALLLGDSALYLCASSLRIPSEAFFGQGTRLTVV.

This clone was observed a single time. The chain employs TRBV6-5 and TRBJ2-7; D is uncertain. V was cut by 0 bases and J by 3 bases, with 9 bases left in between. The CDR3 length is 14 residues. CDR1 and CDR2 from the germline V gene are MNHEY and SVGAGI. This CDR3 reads CASSYSKYHYEQYF. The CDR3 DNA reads TGTGCCAGCAGTTACTCGAAGTACCACTACGAGCAGTACTTC.

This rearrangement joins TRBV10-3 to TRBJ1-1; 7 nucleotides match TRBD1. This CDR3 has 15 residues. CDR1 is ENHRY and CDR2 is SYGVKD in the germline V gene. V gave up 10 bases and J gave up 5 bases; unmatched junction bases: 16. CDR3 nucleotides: TGTGCCACCTCACCCCTCGACAGGGACTGGACTGAAGCTTTCTTT. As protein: CATSPLDRDWTEAFF.

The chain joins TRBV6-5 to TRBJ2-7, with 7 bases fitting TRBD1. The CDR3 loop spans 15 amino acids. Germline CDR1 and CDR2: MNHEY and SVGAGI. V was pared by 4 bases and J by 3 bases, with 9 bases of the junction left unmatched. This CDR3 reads CASSSDRERVYEQYF. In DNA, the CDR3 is TGTGCCAGCAGTTCCGACAGGGAGAGGGTCTACGAGCAGTACTTC.